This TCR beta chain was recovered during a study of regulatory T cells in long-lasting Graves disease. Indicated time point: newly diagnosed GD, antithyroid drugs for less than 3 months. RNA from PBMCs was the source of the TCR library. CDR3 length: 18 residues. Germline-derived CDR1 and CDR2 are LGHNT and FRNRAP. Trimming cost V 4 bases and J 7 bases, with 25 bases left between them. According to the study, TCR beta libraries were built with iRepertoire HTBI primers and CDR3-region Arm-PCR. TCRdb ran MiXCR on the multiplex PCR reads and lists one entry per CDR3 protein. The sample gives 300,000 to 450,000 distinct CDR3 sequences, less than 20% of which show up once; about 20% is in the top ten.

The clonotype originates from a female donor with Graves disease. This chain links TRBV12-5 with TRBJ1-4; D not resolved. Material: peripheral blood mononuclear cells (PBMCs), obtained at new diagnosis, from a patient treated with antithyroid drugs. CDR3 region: CASGSFRSLGSASEKLFF. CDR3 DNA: TGTGCTAGTGGTTCTTTCCGCTCCCTCGGCAGTGCCAGTGAAAAACTGTTTTTT. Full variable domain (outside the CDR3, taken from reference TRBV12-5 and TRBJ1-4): DARVTQTPRHKVTEMGQEVTMRCQPILGHNTVFWYRQTMMQGLELLAYFRNRAPLDDSGMPKDRFSAEMPDATLATLKIQPSEPRDSAVYFCASGSFRSLGSASEKLFFGSGTQLSVL.